Presented here are 9 T cell receptor beta chains from one specimen sequenced in a study of OX40 agonist ivuxolimab in advanced cancers. Receptors were amplified or captured by the immunoSEQ multiplex PCR assay. TCRdb re-hosts the immuneACCESS table, in-frame sequences only. Its copies lack some clones; in the studies checked, an unresolved V gene accounts for under half of them, and the cause for the rest is not known. The sample records about 70,000 clones, 85% to 90% of which are singletons. Of the sample, around 2.3% is held by the ten largest clones. The starting material was CD4+ or CD8+ T cells sorted from blood, obtained in a trial of the OX40 agonist ivuxolimab. The receptors here all came from an adult with an advanced solid tumor such as melanoma, head and neck, liver or kidney cancer.

This rearrangement joins TRBV15 to TRBJ2-5, with unresolved D. In germline, CDR1 is LNHNV, CDR2 YYDKDF (reference sequence). V shed 0 bases and J shed 8 bases, with 10 bases lying between them. The CDR3 length is 13 residues. The CDR3, as DNA: TGTGCCACCAGCAGAGATCGTCTAGGTACCCAGTACTTC. Translating gives CATSRDRLGTQYF.

The chain recombines TRBV6-5 with TRBJ1-4; perhaps TRBD1 as D (5 bases). Germline V CDR1 and CDR2: MNHEY, SVGAGI. With 6 bases removed from V and 8 bases from J, the gap between germline ends came to 19 bases. The CDR3 runs to 15 residues. The CDR3 nucleotides read TGTGCCAGCAGCGACGGAAGCGGGGGGAGGGAAAAACTGTTTTTT. This gives the protein CASSDGSGGREKLFF.

The chain is built from TRBV7-3 and TRBJ2-6, with unresolved D. Germline loops: CDR1 SGHTA, CDR2 FQGTGA. Trimming cost V 5 bases and J 0 bases, with 11 bases left between them. The CDR3 has 16 amino acids. This CDR3 reads CASSELGVSGANVLTF. Here the CDR3 DNA reads TGTGCCAGCAGCGAACTTGGGGTCTCTGGGGCCAACGTCCTGACTTTC.

The chain is built from TRBV6-1 and TRBJ1-5, with TRBD1 matching 10 bases. CDR3 length: 15 residues. CDR1 is MNHNS and CDR2 is SASEGT in the germline V gene. V lost 6 bases to trimming and J lost 7 bases; unmatched junction nucleotides: 9. The CDR3 loop is CASSVTGGARQPQHF. The CDR3 DNA is TGTGCCAGCAGCGTGACAGGGGGCGCGAGGCAGCCCCAGCATTTT.

This rearrangement joins TRBV6-6 to TRBJ1-1; maybe TRBD1 (5 bases). There are 14 residues in the CDR3. Germline assignment: CDR1 MNHNY and CDR2 SVGAGI (reference sequence). The V and J ends lost 7 bases and 1 base respectively, with 13 bases between them. The CDR3 bases are TGTGCCAGCATAAACGGGGCTGCGAACACTGAAGCTTTCTTT. Translation gives CASINGAANTEAFF.

The chain links TRBV9 to TRBJ2-3; possibly TRBD1 or TRBD2 for D (7 bases each). Germline values: CDR1 SGDLS, CDR2 YYNGEE. Trimming shortened V by 3 bases and J by 1 base, and 15 bases separated the two germline ends. This CDR3 region has 16 residues. The CDR3 region has the DNA TGTGCCAGCAGCGCCCGGCAGGGGGGGGGCACAGATACGCAGTATTTT. It translates to CASSARQGGGTDTQYF.

The chain recombines TRBV19 with TRBJ1-5; D ambiguous. The CDR3 is 16 amino acids. The germline V gene encodes CDR1 LNHDA and CDR2 SQIVND (reference sequence). V lost 0 bases and J 0 bases, leaving 9 bases between the germline ends. The DNA for the CDR3 is TGTGCCAGTAGTATAGAATTCGGGGATAGCAATCAGCCCCAGCATTTT. Amino acid sequence: CASSIEFGDSNQPQHF.

This clone was recorded only once. J is TRBJ2-3 and V is TRBV28; D unresolved. Germline V gives CDR1 MDHEN, CDR2 SYDVKM. The CDR3 loop spans 13 amino acids. V lost 2 bases and J 7 bases, leaving 10 bases between the germline ends. The CDR3 nucleotides read TGTGCCAGCAGTTTAGAGAGCAGTCATACGCAGTATTTT. This translates into CASSLESSHTQYF.

This rearrangement joins TRBV19 to TRBJ1-1, with D unclear. This CDR3 comprises 15 residues. Germline V gives CDR1 LNHDA, CDR2 SQIVND (reference sequence). V was clipped by 0 bases and J by 0 bases, with 8 bases between them. The CDR3 reads CASSIEGTLNTEAFF. Written as DNA, the CDR3 is TGTGCCAGTAGTATAGAGGGCACCTTGAACACTGAAGCTTTCTTT.